This T cell receptor (beta chain) was documented in a study of OX40 agonist ivuxolimab in advanced cancers. The overall study: Patients received intravenous ivuxolimab every 2 weeks at 0.01 to 10 mg/kg. Every patient in dose escalation had hepatocellular carcinoma, melanoma, renal cell or head and neck cancer.

TCRdb's copy holds only in-frame clones and misses some; the assay was immunoSEQ multiplex PCR. This sample yields roughly 56,000 clones, of which roughly 90% are seen a single time; 18% belongs to the top ten. Whole-study findings and limits: In CD8+ T cells, expanded clones were on average more numerous than in CD4+.

V lost 2 bases, J lost 3 bases, and 1 base stayed unmatched. Germline lookup yields CDR1 SGHTA and CDR2 FQGNSA. The CDR3 totals 14 residues. As to this clone: Its antigen is still unknown.

The clonotype comes from an adult with an advanced solid tumor such as melanoma, head and neck, liver or kidney cancer. The material was CD4+ or CD8+ T cells sorted from blood, obtained in a trial of the OX40 agonist ivuxolimab. The V call is TRBV7-2, the J call TRBJ2-1, with TRBD2 matching 7 bases. CDR3 sequence: CASSLPSGYNEQFF. CDR3 DNA sequence: TGTGCCAGCAGCTTACCTAGCGGCTACAATGAGCAGTTCTTC.